This paragraph covers one TCR beta chain sequence. This entry is derived from a study of human T cells and chemical hapten exposure. Whole blood that had not been fractionated was the source of extracted total RNA. The study used a library that attached unique molecular identifiers to individual cDNA molecules. As handled by the study authors: Between 23,224 and 690,600 TCRs appeared in each sample, and the median stood at around 92,000. TCRdb fed the 5' RACE reads into MiXCR, producing one record per CDR3 protein. V and J calls and clone size were set by TCRdb, not the authors. The data contain roughly 120,000 distinct CDR3 sequences, roughly 18% of them singletons. The V and J ends lost 7 bases and 7 bases respectively, with 17 bases between them. CDR3 length equals 13 residues. The germline gives CDR1 SQVTM, CDR2 ANQGSEA.

This chain links TRBV29-1 with TRBJ1-5; no clear D gene. The receptor was isolated from a human donor in good health. The CDR3: CSALGIGGQPQHF. The CDR3 DNA is TGCAGCGCTTTAGGGATCGGTGGGCAGCCCCAGCATTTT. Full variable domain (rest looked up from reference TRBV29-1 and TRBJ1-5): SAVISQKPSRDICQRGTSLTIQCQVDSQVTMMFWYRQQPGQSLTLIATANQGSEATYESGFVIDKFPISRPNLTFSTLTVSNMSPEDSSIYLCSALGIGGQPQHFGDGTRLSIL.